This T cell receptor (beta chain) was observed in a study of chemoradiotherapy in HPV16-positive cancers. General study findings and limits: Better recurrence-free survival went with HPV-responsive T-cell expansion in HPV16-positive patients. Candidate HPV-specific clones and E7-related TCR motifs grew in tumor during treatment.

The assay was immunoSEQ multiplex PCR, and TCRdb's table has in-frame clones only and misses some. Here the sample spans 30,000 to 40,000 clones, about 90% being singletons. The CDR3 runs 15 residues. Germline assignment: CDR1 SEHNR and CDR2 FQNEAQ (reference sequence). V lost 4 bases and J 1 base, leaving 13 bases between the germline ends. A remark on this clone: What it recognizes is unknown.

Repeated repertoire sampling spanned the course of chemoradiotherapy. The material was blood, obtained from a patient who underwent chemoradiotherapy. The source is a human donor with HPV-associated anogenital cancer. The chain couples TRBV7-9 to TRBJ1-1, with D unresolved. The CDR3 sequence: CASSYSETTNTEAFF. In DNA, the CDR3 is TGTGCCAGCAGCTACTCCGAGACAACGAACACTGAAGCTTTCTTT.